Detailed here is one T cell receptor beta chain. With 5 bases clipped from V and 4 bases from J, the junction kept 10 bases outside the gene matches. Germline CDR1 reads SEHNR; CDR2 reads FQNEAQ (reference sequence). The CDR3 length is 15 residues. These data originate in a study of blood T cell repertoires in COVID-19. About the research overall: The origin of the acute and convalescent COVID-19 samples was the United States, Italy and Spain.

The authors' processing: Counts of nucleated cells, estimated from reference gene primer amplification, were obtained. Using immunoSEQ multiplex PCR, the repertoire was profiled, and TCRdb retains in-frame clones only, with some absent. The V and J calls and clone size are taken from that table; D and trimming were inferred from the DNA. The top ten hold about 2.6% of the sample, which has 130,000 to 150,000 clones, about 85% seen once. The receptor was isolated from a human donor with acute or convalescent COVID-19. The donor label of this sample is uncertain. J is TRBJ2-7 and V is TRBV7-9; 8 nucleotides agree with TRBD2. The source material was peripheral blood. Here the CDR3 DNA reads TGTGCCAGCAGCAACAAGCGGGGGTTCAGGTACGAGCAGTACTTC. Protein product: CASSNKRGFRYEQYF.